Listed here are 27 T cell receptor beta chains from one sample, sequenced in a study of cytotoxic CD8 clonotypes in ibrutinib-treated CLL. Generated by immunoSEQ multiplex PCR, the TCRdb table keeps only in-frame clones and is missing some. This repertoire shows approximately 200,000 clones, around 72% found once; its top ten account for roughly 13%. Source: PBMCs, taken after 24 months of ibrutinib treatment. The receptor set was obtained from a human donor with chronic lymphocytic leukemia.

This clone was detected once. The chain uses TRBV4-3 and TRBJ2-7; 16 nucleotides align to TRBD2. This CDR3 contains 16 residues. Trimming took 3 bases from V and 5 from J; bases not matched to a gene: 4. CDR1 and CDR2 (germline): LGHNA, YSLEER. CDR3: CASSQGLAGGLDEQYF. DNA of the CDR3: TGCGCCAGCAGCCAGGGACTAGCGGGAGGGTTAGACGAGCAGTACTTC.

This sequence joins TRBV4-3 and TRBJ2-7; 9 nucleotides align to TRBD2. Germline CDR1 reads LGHNA; CDR2 reads YSLEER. The CDR3 extends over 15 amino acids. Germline trimming cut 1 base from V and 0 bases from J; bases unmatched to any gene: 1. The CDR3 here is CASSQGLAASYEQYF. The DNA of the CDR3 is TGCGCCAGCAGCCAAGGACTAGCGGCCTCCTACGAGCAGTACTTC.

This chain connects TRBV9 to TRBJ2-5; D gene unclear. CDR1 and CDR2 (germline): SGDLS, YYNGEE. The CDR3 is 14 amino acids. Deletions cut 4 bases from V and 4 bases from J, with 14 bases between. The CDR3, as DNA: TGTGCCAGCAGCATCACTTTAGCTGGAGAGACCCAGTACTTC. Translating it yields CASSITLAGETQYF.

The chain couples TRBV19 to TRBJ1-5, with D hard to call. Trimming pared 4 bases from V and 5 bases from J, leaving 9 bases between. This CDR3 comprises 13 residues. Germline V gene data show CDR1 as LNHDA and CDR2 as SQIVND (reference sequence). In nucleotides, the CDR3 is TGTGCCAGTAGTACCCAGGTTGATCAGCCCCAGCATTTT. Its translation is CASSTQVDQPQHF.

V and J are TRBV28 and TRBJ1-2; no reliable D call. CDR3 size: 13 residues. The germline V and J ends were trimmed by 8 bases and 1 base, with 11 bases remaining between them. Germline CDR1 MDHEN, CDR2 SYDVKM. This chain's CDR3 is CASRRVNNYGYTF. As DNA, the CDR3 is TGTGCCAGCCGTAGGGTAAATAACTATGGCTACACCTTC.

This clone was detected only a few times. This rearrangement joins TRBV28 to TRBJ1-3, with D perhaps matching TRBD1 (5 bases). The V end was cut by 6 bases, the J end by 2 bases, with 14 bases between. This CDR3 has 15 amino acids. Germline CDR1 and CDR2: MDHEN and SYDVKM. The CDR3 is CASSRGVRAGNTIYF. The CDR3 coding sequence is TGTGCCAGCAGCAGAGGGGTCAGAGCTGGAAACACCATATATTTT.

This clone was found a few times. The rearrangement joins TRBV29-1 to TRBJ2-1; TRBD1 or TRBD2 may be the D gene (5 bases each). CDR1 and CDR2 from the germline V gene are SQVTM and ANQGSEA. The CDR3 contains 10 residues. The V and J ends lost 6 bases and 7 bases respectively, with 7 bases between them. The CDR3 nucleotides read TGCAGCGTAGAGGGGAATGAGCAGTTCTTC. It translates to CSVEGNEQFF.

J is TRBJ2-1 and V is TRBV20-1; D uncertain. The V gene's germline CDR1 is DFQATT and CDR2 SNEGSKA (reference sequence). The CDR3 sequence is 9 residues long. The ends were cut back, 5 bases at V and 12 bases at J, with 8 bases in the middle. This chain's CDR3 is CSAEEGQFF. CDR3 DNA sequence: TGCAGTGCTGAGGAAGGGCAGTTCTTC.

The V call is TRBV6-6, the J call TRBJ2-2; no clear D. The CDR3 contains 12 residues. Per the germline V gene, CDR1 is MNHNY and CDR2 is SVGAGI (reference sequence). CDR3 loop: CAAAELSGELFF. The CDR3 DNA is TGTGCGGCGGCAGAGCTATCCGGGGAGCTGTTTTTT.

This clone is a singleton in its sample. The chain combines TRBV6-1 with TRBJ1-5, with a possible D match to TRBD1 (6 bases). CDR1 is MNHNS and CDR2 is SASEGT in the germline V gene. The V end lost 6 bases, the J end lost 5 bases, and 17 bases lay between the germline ends. The CDR3 spans 15 residues. The DNA for the CDR3 is TGTGCCAGCAGCCCCAAGGGGGTAGGGCATCAGCCCCAGCATTTT. Its translation: CASSPKGVGHQPQHF.

The chain carries TRBV5-4 and TRBJ1-1; no clear D gene. Germline V lookup: CDR1 SGHNT, CDR2 YYREEE (reference sequence). V gave up 0 bases and J gave up 0 bases, with 12 bases separating them. The CDR3 extends over 16 amino acids. CDR3 DNA: TGTGCCAGCAGCTTGGAGGGCCCTCGGATGAACACTGAAGCTTTCTTT. Protein: CASSLEGPRMNTEAFF.

The rearrangement uses TRBV6-5 and TRBJ2-7; tentatively, D is TRBD1 (6 bases). V dropped 6 bases and J dropped 4 bases, with 10 bases sitting between them. The germline V gene encodes CDR1 MNHEY and CDR2 SVGAGI. The CDR3 consists of 12 residues. Here the CDR3 reads CASSRTGYEQYF. In DNA, the CDR3 is TGTGCCAGCAGCCGAACAGGGTACGAGCAGTACTTC.

The V and J genes are TRBV6-5 and TRBJ2-7; D ambiguous. The CDR3 totals 14 residues. V was trimmed by 4 bases and J by 3 bases, leaving 13 bases between them. Germline CDR1 and CDR2: MNHEY and SVGAGI. The CDR3 DNA reads TGTGCCAGCAGTTTTGGTGTACGGTACTACGAGCAGTACTTC. Its translation: CASSFGVRYYEQYF.

The rearrangement links TRBV2 to TRBJ1-5, with TRBD1 matching over 8 bases. Losses at the gene ends were 7 bases for V and 7 bases for J; bases not matched to a gene: 12. The CDR3 is 15 amino acids. Germline V gives CDR1 SNHLY, CDR2 FYNNEI. CDR3 sequence reads: CASTTGQGKRQPQHF. The CDR3 DNA sequence: TGTGCCAGCACTACTGGACAGGGAAAGAGGCAGCCCCAGCATTTT.

The chain combines TRBV18 with TRBJ2-1, with D unresolved. The CDR3 has 14 amino acids. The V gene's germline CDR1 is KGHSH and CDR2 LQKENI. The ends were cut back, 4 bases at V and 14 bases at J, with 21 bases in the middle. The CDR3 region has the DNA TGTGCCAGCTCACTTCATCGGAAGGACGGAGTAAAGTTCTTC. Translation: CASSLHRKDGVKFF.

The rearrangement joins TRBV5-6 to TRBJ1-6, with D tentatively TRBD1 (5 bases). Germline values: CDR1 SGHDT, CDR2 YYEEEE. The CDR3 runs to 14 residues. The V and J ends lost 1 base and 10 bases respectively, with 12 bases between them. This chain's CDR3 is CASSLLGVGSPLHF. DNA of the CDR3: TGTGCCAGCAGCTTGCTGGGGGTTGGGTCACCCCTCCACTTT.

This clone has a handful of counts. In the same sample, other DNA sequences code for this CDR3. The rearrangement uses TRBV5-4 and TRBJ2-5, with a possible D match to TRBD1 (5 bases). This CDR3 is 14 amino acids long. V lost 1 base and J 0 bases, leaving 7 bases between the germline ends. Germline lookup yields CDR1 SGHNT and CDR2 YYREEE (reference sequence). For the CDR3, the DNA is TGTGCCAGCAGCTTGAGGGGTTACCAAGAGACCCAGTACTTC. Translated, it gives CASSLRGYQETQYF.

This clone was counted a few times. This sequence joins TRBV7-9 and TRBJ2-2, with TRBD2 matching over 12 bases. Unmatched junction bases numbered 9, after V lost 4 bases and J lost 3 bases. This CDR3 region has 18 residues. CDR1 and CDR2 (germline): SEHNR, FQNEAQ (reference sequence). CDR3 region: CASSSRLAGVSDTGELFF. The CDR3 DNA reads TGTGCCAGCAGCTCCCGACTAGCGGGAGTGTCGGACACCGGGGAGCTGTTTTTT.

The rearrangement joins TRBV27 to TRBJ2-7, with TRBD2 as a possible D gene (5 bases). V was cut by 0 bases and J by 6 bases, with 18 bases left in between. This CDR3 is built from 16 residues. Germline values: CDR1 MNHEY, CDR2 SMNVEV (reference sequence). The CDR3 DNA is TGTGCCAGCAGTTTATCGTCCGGGCTAGCATTTTCCGAGCAGTACTTC. Amino acids: CASSLSSGLAFSEQYF.

V gene TRBV7-6 combines with J gene TRBJ2-1, with 7 bases fitting TRBD1. V trimming: 4 bases; J trimming: 9 bases; junction bases outside the gene matches: 9. CDR1 SGHVS and CDR2 FNYEAQ come from the germline V gene. The CDR3 has 14 amino acids. The CDR3 nucleotides are TGTGCCAGCAGCTCGGGGACAGTTCAGATTGAGCAGTTCTTC. As protein: CASSSGTVQIEQFF.

The chain recombines TRBV9 with TRBJ2-1; tentative D call: TRBD1 (5 bases). Looked up from germline, CDR1 is SGDLS and CDR2 is YYNGEE. The CDR3 sequence is 18 residues long. The ends were cut back, 1 base at V and 6 bases at J, with 23 bases in the middle. Written as DNA, the CDR3 is TGTGCCAGCAGCGTAAGGGGTTTGGAGACCCCTCCGGGCAATGAGCAGTTCTTC. Its protein is CASSVRGLETPPGNEQFF. The entire variable domain, with the rest obtained from reference TRBV9 and TRBJ2-1, is as follows: DSGVTQTPKHLITATGQRVTLRCSPRSGDLSVYWYQQSLDQGLQFLIQYYNGEERAKGNILERFSAQQFPDLHSELNLSSLELGDSALYFCASSVRGLETPPGNEQFFGPGTRLTVL.

This clone was counted once. The chain uses TRBV2 and TRBJ2-7; no definite D call. Germline-derived CDR1 and CDR2 are SNHLY and FYNNEI. The CDR3 extends over 13 amino acids. Trimming took off 3 bases at V and 5 bases at J, with 11 bases between the two ends. CDR3 coding DNA: TGTGCCAGCAGTGATTTGTACAGCGACGAGCAGTACTTC. Its translation: CASSDLYSDEQYF.

V usage is TRBV4-3 and J usage is TRBJ2-3, with 7 positions matching TRBD2. Germline values: CDR1 LGHNA, CDR2 YSLEER. After removal of 2 bases from V and 2 bases from J, the junction contained 4 bases not matched to a gene. This CDR3 region has 15 residues. In DNA, the CDR3 is TGCGCCAGCAGCCAACTAGCGGAATCCACAGATACGCAGTATTTT. This encodes CASSQLAESTDTQYF.

This sequence joins TRBV29-1 and TRBJ1-5; 10 positions agree with TRBD1. V lost 5 bases to trimming and J lost 1 base; unmatched junction nucleotides: 5. There are 15 residues in the CDR3. Germline V gives CDR1 SQVTM, CDR2 ANQGSEA. The DNA for the CDR3 is TGCAGCGTTAGACAGGGGGCGGGGAGCAATCAGCCCCAGCATTTT. Protein sequence: CSVRQGAGSNQPQHF.

V gene TRBV18 combines with J gene TRBJ2-1, with a tentative D call TRBD2 (6 bases). This CDR3 region has 16 residues. CDR1 KGHSH and CDR2 LQKENI come from the germline V gene. Trimming took 5 bases from V and 1 from J, leaving 15 bases between them. DNA of the CDR3: TGTGCCAGCTCAGTGGACGGGAGCCTTTCCTACAATGAGCAGTTCTTC. Its protein is CASSVDGSLSYNEQFF.

This clone was found a few times. The genes are TRBV27 and TRBJ1-2; 7 positions match TRBD1. In germline, CDR1 is MNHEY, CDR2 SMNVEV (reference sequence). The V and J ends lost 0 bases and 5 bases, in that order; junction bases with no gene match: 6. CDR3 length: 15 residues. This CDR3 is CASSLSQGGIYGYTF. The CDR3 DNA sequence: TGTGCCAGCAGTTTATCCCAGGGGGGTATTTATGGCTACACCTTC.

This clone was detected only once. Here the CDR3 reads CASSVGATKNIQYF. The CDR3 DNA reads TGTGCCAGCAGCGTAGGGGCCACCAAAAACATTCAGTACTTC. The V call is TRBV9, the J call TRBJ2-4; D remains ambiguous. The V and J ends lost 0 bases and 2 bases respectively, with 6 bases between them. This CDR3 region has 14 residues. Germline V CDR1 and CDR2: SGDLS, YYNGEE.